The sequence of this T cell receptor (beta chain) was determined in a study of shared clonotypes between healthy human individuals (dated by TCRdb to the early 2020s). At the level of the whole study: The cohort included three men and two women between 18 and 49 years of age. For each donor, three plates each were used for CD4 naive and CD4 memory, two plates were used for CD8 naive, and one plate was used for CD8 memory. The study deeply sequenced blood TCR repertoires of five healthy adults to estimate repertoire size and the extent of clonotype sharing between individuals. Different laboratories and diverse techniques were used to prepare libraries and sequence TCR repertoires, to increase sequencing depth and limit assay-specific biases. Between about 0.94 and 8.9 billion PBMCs per donor were obtained by leukapheresis. What the research found in general, with its limitations: Naive subsets generally had larger estimated clonotype richness than memory subsets did. Incomplete sequencing was indicated by rarefaction of sorted-subset datasets, despite the large sequencing depth. Sharing across a few donors was observed for roughly 5% of naive CD4, 3.5% of naive CD8, 2% to 2.5% of memory CD4, and about 0.39% of memory CD8 clonotypes. Sampling was restricted to blood, and TCR repertoires in tissues likely differ from the TCR repertoires found in blood. Pairwise subsampling led to the expectation that sequencing depth would affect the degree of clonotype sharing among donors. The small number of donors limited the genetic and exposure-history diversity represented. Compared with non-shared clonotypes, clonotypes shared by all four sorted-subset donors had higher generation probabilities.

TCR CDR3 regions were amplified from genomic DNA by multiplex PCR using the deep immunoSEQ assay. Extracted genomic DNA from each cell subset was spread evenly across all wells of several immunoSEQ 96-well plates, with each plate serving as a replicate. For sorted subsets, approximately 210 ng of genomic DNA, equivalent to 30,000 or so T cell genomes, went into each replicate PCR. Purified libraries were measured with a Qubit 3.0 fluorometer, size-checked on a Bioanalyzer 2100, and measured again with the KAPA Library Quantification kit. Every immunoSEQ 96-well plate was sequenced on a separate single-read 150-cycle Illumina NextSeq 550 flow cell. In the source study's methods: Because only junctional sequences without quality scores were contained in the immunoSEQ output, filtering matching that applied to full-length reads could not be performed. Sequences were annotated with PyIR, a Python wrapper for IgBLAST v1.9, using IMGT germline references to assign V/J genes and CDR3. Reads were removed for weak V/J assignments (E-value above 1e-6), missing CDR3, stop codons, out-of-frame junctions, or ambiguous translated residues. V3J clonotypes were defined as sequences sharing an identical inferred V gene, J gene, and CDR3 amino acid sequence. Percentage overlap between repertoires was computed as shared unique clonotypes divided by the size of the smaller repertoire. Three approaches were used to assess repertoire richness: RTK rarefaction, the Chao1 estimator, and Recon v2.1 estimates of unobserved clonotypes. Generation probabilities were computed with OLGA for all TCRbeta clonotypes obtained by the gDNA method from a handful of donors. As stored in TCRdb, this immuneACCESS dataset retains in-frame rearrangements with V and J assigned. A fraction of the clones does not appear; measured against another copy, unresolved V genes explain less than half of the discrepancy, and the remainder lacks a known reason. V and J calls and clone size are given by that table; D and trimming were obtained from the DNA. This sample gives millions of clones in total; around nine tenths of them show up just once. About 0.13% of the sample is held by the ten biggest clonotypes.

The donors were healthy, HIV-negative adults who had no recently reported acute infections or vaccinations. Every donor was a Caucasian adult living in Nashville, Tennessee, USA. CD4+ T cells were enriched by magnetic negative selection, after which naive cells were positively selected on CD45RA and the negative fraction was taken as the memory subset. After blood collection by leukapheresis, PBMCs were isolated using Ficoll-Histopaque density gradient centrifugation and then cryopreserved in the vapor phase of liquid nitrogen. Analytical flow cytometry was used to check the purity and quantity of each magnetically sorted T cell population. Genomic DNA was isolated from each sorted fraction and quantified by UV absorbance on a Nanodrop 2000c. From the cysteine through the phenylalanine, the CDR3 covers 15 amino acids. Solely the CDR3 DNA is kept, with 45 bases framed from the first base. Sequences SGHRS (CDR1) and YFSETQ (CDR2) are obtained from the germline V gene. Trimmed from V: 4 bases; trimmed from J: 9 bases; junction bases lacking a gene match: 7.

The count of this clone is one. Its antigen is unknown. The record has no base qualities; no much larger clone is one base away. What was sequenced was naive CD4+ T cells sorted from blood. Sample cell subset or site, as interpreted from the label and publication: CD45RA+ positively selected. This TCR came from a man aged 18 to 29 in good health. The V and J genes are TRBV5-1 and TRBJ2-1; TRBD2 matches 13 bases in the middle. For the CDR3, the sequence is CASSEGTSGNSEQFF. The DNA reads TGCGCCAGCAGCGAGGGGACTAGCGGGAACAGTGAGCAGTTCTTC.